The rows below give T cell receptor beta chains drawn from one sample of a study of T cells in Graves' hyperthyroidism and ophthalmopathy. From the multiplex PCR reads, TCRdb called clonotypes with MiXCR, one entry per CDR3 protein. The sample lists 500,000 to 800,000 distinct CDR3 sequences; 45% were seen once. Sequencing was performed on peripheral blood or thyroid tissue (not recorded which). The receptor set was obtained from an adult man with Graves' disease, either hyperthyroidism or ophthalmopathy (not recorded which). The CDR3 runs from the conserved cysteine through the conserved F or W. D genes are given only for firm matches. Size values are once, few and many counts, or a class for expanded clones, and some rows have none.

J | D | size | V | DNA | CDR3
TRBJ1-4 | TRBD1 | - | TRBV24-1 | TGTGCCACCAGTGCAGGGCCAGGGGGCGGAGAAAAACCGTTTTTT | CATSAGPGGGEKPFF
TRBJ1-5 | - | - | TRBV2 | TGTGCCAGCAGCTTCTCCGGTCGACAGAAGGGTCAGCCCCAGCATTTT | CASSFSGRQKGQPQHF
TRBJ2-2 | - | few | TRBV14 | TGTGCCAGCAGCCAAGATCTGAGGGGGGAGCTATTTTTT | CASSQDLRGELFF
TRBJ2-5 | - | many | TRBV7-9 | TGTGCCAGCAGTTGGACTGAAGAGACCCAGTACTTC | CASSWTEETQYF
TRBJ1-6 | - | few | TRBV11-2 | TGTGCCAGCAGCTTCTTAGGGGGGACGGATTCACCCCTCCACTTT | CASSFLGGTDSPLHF
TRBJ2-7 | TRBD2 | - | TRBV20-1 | TGCAGTGCTAGAGCTATCGGTAGCGGGGGTGGGAGCTCCTACGAGCAGTACTTC | CSARAIGSGGGSSYEQYF
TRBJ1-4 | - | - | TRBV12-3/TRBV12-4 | TGTGCCAGCAGACTTCGTGACTCAACTAATGAAAAACTGTTTTTT | CASRLRDSTNEKLFF
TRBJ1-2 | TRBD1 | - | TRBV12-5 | TGTGCTAGTGGTTGGGACAGGGGCATCGGTAACTATGGCTACACCTTC | CASGWDRGIGNYGYTF
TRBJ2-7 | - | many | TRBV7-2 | TGTGCCAGCAGCTTTCGGGTCGAGCAGTACTTC | CASSFRVEQYF
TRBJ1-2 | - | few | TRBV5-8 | TGTGCCAGCAGCTTGCCCCCGGATTACTATGGCTACACCTTC | CASSLPPDYYGYTF
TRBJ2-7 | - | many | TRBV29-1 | TGCAGCGTTGATTCAGGGGGAGGCGAGCAGTACTTC | CSVDSGGGEQYF
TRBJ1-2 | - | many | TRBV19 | TGTGCCAGTAGTTGGGCAGGGACGGATGGCTACACCTTC | CASSWAGTDGYTF
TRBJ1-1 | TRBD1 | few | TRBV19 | TGTGCCAGTAGTTGGTTGACAGGGGGAGTTGAAGCTTTCTTT | CASSWLTGGVEAFF
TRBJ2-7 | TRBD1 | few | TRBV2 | TGTGCCACCAGCGCCGGGACAGGGGGCTCCTACGAGCAGTACTTC | CATSAGTGGSYEQYF
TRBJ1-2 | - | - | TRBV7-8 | TGTGCCAGCAGTTTATCTCTCCAGGGATACTATGGCTACACCTTC | CASSLSLQGYYGYTF
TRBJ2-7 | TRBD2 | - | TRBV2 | TGTGCCAGCGAGGGACTAGCGGGGGCCTACGAGCAGTACTTC | CASEGLAGAYEQYF
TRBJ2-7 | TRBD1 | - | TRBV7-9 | TGTGCCAGCAGCCCCACCGACAGGGGGATATCCTACGAGCAGTACTTC | CASSPTDRGISYEQYF
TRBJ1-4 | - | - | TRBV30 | TGTGCCTGGAGTAACTATGCAACTAATGAAAAACTGTTTTTT | CAWSNYATNEKLFF
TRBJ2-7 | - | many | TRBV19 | TGTGCCAGTAGTATAGGCCCAGGGTACAACGAGCAGTACTTC | CASSIGPGYNEQYF
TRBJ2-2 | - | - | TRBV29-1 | TGCAGCGCCATGCAGGTCACCGGGGAGCTGTTTTTT | CSAMQVTGELFF
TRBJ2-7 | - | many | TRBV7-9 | TGTGCCAGCAGCTTAGGTCCTGGGCAGTACTTC | CASSLGPGQYF
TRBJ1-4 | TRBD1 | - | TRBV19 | TGTGCCAGTAGTACCGACAGGGGGCGTCGGGAAAAACTGTTTTTT | CASSTDRGRREKLFF
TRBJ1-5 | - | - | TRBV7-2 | TGTGCCAGCAGCTTAGCGGGGGAGCCCCAGCATTTT | CASSLAGEPQHF
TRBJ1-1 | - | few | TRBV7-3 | TGTGCCAGCAGCCCCTCCGGTACTGGGGACACTGAAGCTTTCTTT | CASSPSGTGDTEAFF
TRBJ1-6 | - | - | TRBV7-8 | TGTGCCAGCAGCTTATCGAGGAGCTCCTACAATTCACCCCTCCACTTT | CASSLSRSSYNSPLHF
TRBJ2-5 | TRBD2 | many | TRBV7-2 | TGTGCCAGCAGCACCCGACTAGCGGGAGTTGGGGAGACCCAGTACTTC | CASSTRLAGVGETQYF
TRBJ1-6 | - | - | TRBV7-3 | TGTGCCAGCAGCTTAAATGACGGCAGATATTCACCCCTCCACTTT | CASSLNDGRYSPLHF
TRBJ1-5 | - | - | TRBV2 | TGTGCCAGCAGTGACGGACAGAAAGATCAGCCCCAGCATTTT | CASSDGQKDQPQHF
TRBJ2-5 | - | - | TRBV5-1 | TGCGCCAGCAGCTTGGAGGGGGACCAAGAGACCCAGTACTTC | CASSLEGDQETQYF
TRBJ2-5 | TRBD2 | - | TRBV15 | TGTGCCACCAGCAGACCGACCCAACTAGCGACAAAAGAGACCCAGTACTTC | CATSRPTQLATKETQYF
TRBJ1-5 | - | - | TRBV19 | TGTGCCAGTAGTATGCCCGGGACGACGTACAAGCCCCAGCATTTT | CASSMPGTTYKPQHF
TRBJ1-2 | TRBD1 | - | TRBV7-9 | TGTGCCAGCAGCCTCGACAGGGTCGCTAACTATGGCTACACCTTC | CASSLDRVANYGYTF
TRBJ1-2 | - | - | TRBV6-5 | TGTGCCAGCAGTAGGACGGAGTCCTATGGCTACACCTTC | CASSRTESYGYTF
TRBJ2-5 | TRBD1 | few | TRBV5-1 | TGCGCCAGCAGCTTGGGGACAGGGGCGTACCAAGAGACCCAGTACTTC | CASSLGTGAYQETQYF
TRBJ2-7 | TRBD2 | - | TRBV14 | TGTGCCAGCAGCCAAGATGGCCTAGCGGGAGGCGAGCAGTACTTC | CASSQDGLAGGEQYF
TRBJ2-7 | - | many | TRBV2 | TGTGCCAGCAGGGCGGGGAACTACGAGCAGTACTTC | CASRAGNYEQYF
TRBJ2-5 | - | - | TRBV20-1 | TGCAGTGCTACCTTAGCGGTTCAAGAGACCCAGTGCTTC | CSATLAVQETQCF
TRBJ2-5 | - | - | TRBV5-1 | TGTGCCAGCAGCCCCTGGGAGCAAGAGACCCAGTACTTC | CASSPWEQETQYF
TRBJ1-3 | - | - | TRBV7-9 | TGTGCCAGCAGCTTGGGGGAACAGGGCTACACCATATATTTT | CASSLGEQGYTIYF
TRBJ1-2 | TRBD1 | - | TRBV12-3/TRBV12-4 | TGTGCCAGCAGTTACCGACAGGGATGGAACTATGGCTACACCTTC | CASSYRQGWNYGYTF
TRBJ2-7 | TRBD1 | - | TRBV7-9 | TGTGCCAGCAGCTTGGGACAGGGGGGCTTGGGCGAGCAGTACTTC | CASSLGQGGLGEQYF
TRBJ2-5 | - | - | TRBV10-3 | TGTGCCATCAGTGGCGAGCTAGGACAAGAGACCCAGTACTTC | CAISGELGQETQYF
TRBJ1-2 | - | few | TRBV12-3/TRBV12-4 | TGTGCCAGCAGTTTCACAGGGTATGGCTACACCTTC | CASSFTGYGYTF
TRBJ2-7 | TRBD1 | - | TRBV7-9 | TGTGCCAGCAGCCACCCCCGACAGGGACGCTACGAGCAGTACTTC | CASSHPRQGRYEQYF
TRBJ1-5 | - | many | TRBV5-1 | TGCGCCAGCAGCTTGGGAGGGCAACAGCCCCAGCATTTT | CASSLGGQQPQHF
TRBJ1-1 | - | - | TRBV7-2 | TGTGCCAGCAGCGGGGGACCTACGAGGAATGAAGCTTTCTTT | CASSGGPTRNEAFF